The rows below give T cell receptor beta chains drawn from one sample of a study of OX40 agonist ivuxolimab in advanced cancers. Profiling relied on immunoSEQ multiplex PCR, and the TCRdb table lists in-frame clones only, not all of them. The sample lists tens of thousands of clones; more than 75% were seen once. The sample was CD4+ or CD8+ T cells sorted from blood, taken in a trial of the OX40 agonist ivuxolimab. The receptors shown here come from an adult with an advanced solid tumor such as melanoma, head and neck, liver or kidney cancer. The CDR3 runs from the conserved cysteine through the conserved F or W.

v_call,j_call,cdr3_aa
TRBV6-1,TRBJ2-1,CASINRDGYNEQFF
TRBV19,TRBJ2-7,CASSSTRAGEQYF
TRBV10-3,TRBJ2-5,CAIGDSQETQYF
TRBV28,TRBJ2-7,CASSLGPDSDQGDYEQYF
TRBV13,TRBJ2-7,CASSLGPGDEQYF
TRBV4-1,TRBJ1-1,CASGTTNTEAFF
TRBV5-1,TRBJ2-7,CASSPGSYEQYF
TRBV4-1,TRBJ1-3,CASSHYPGAGNTIYF
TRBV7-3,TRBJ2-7,CASSLGDGSYEQYF
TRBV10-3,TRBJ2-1,CAISGLGEEYNEQFF
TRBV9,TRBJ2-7,CASSPRGLAGVYEQYF
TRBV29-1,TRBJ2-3,CSVERLVASTDTQYF
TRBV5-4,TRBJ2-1,CASSHWGSGDNEQFF
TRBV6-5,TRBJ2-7,CASSYSPDRAPEQYF
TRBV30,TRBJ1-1,CAWSVDRDTEAFF
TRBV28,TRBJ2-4,CASSDRLYKNIQYF
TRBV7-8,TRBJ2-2,CASSLRGTTGELFF
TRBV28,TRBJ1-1,CASSLGEITEAFF
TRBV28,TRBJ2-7,CASSFWASGSNEQYF
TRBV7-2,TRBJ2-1,CASSTGGRHEQFF
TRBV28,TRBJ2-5,CASSLMVETQYF
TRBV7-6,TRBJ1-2,CASSLATGYTF
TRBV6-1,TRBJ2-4,CASSEAGQGASIQYF
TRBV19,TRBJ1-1,CASSTRAAEAFF
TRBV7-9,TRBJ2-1,CASSQWRSRSSYNEQFF
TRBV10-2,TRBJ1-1,CASAMRLGDTEAFF
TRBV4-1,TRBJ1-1,CASSLWDRNTEAFF
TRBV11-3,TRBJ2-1,CASSLLGLADYNEQFF
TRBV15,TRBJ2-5,CATSRDRLAGSETQYF
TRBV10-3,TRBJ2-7,CAISEEGGSLYEQYF
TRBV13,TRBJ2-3,CASSLARGADTQYF
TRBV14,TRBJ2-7,CASSQDHYEQYF
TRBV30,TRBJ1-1,CAWRVNTEAFF
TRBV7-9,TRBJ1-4,CASSPGTATNEKLFF
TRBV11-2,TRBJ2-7,CASSLEYEQYF
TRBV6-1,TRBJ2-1,CASIGPIREQFF
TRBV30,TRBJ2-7,CAWRALGEQYF
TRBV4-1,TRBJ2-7,CASSHQQGPSYEQYF
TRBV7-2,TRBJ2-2,CASSREEAGARTGELFF
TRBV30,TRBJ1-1,CAWSPPGSEAFF
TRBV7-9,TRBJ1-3,CASSTPIAGNTIYF
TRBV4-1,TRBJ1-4,CASSHKTGVFDEKLFF
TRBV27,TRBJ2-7,CASSPGLAGYEQYF
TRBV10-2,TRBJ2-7,CASSERLAGTYEQYF
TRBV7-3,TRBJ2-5,CASSSAGDETQYF
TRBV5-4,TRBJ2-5,CASSSRTSGRRGETQYF
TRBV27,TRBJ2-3,CASRPQGSYTDTQYF
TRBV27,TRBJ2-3,CASSTRGRTDTQYF
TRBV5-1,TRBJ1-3,CASSSPDRGNTIYF
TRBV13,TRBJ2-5,CASSLEGETQYF